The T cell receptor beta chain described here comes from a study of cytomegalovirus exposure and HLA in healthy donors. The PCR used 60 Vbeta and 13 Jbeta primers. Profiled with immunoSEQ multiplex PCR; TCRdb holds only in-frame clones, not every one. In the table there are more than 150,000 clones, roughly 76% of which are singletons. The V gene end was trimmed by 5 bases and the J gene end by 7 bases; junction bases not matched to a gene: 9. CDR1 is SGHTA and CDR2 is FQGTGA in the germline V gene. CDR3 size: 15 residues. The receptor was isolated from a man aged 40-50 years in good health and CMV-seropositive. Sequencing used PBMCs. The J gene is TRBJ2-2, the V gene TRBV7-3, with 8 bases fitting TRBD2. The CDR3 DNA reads TGTGCCAGCAGCCTGTTTAGCGGGGCGGTCGGGGAGCTGTTTTTT. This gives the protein CASSLFSGAVGELFF.